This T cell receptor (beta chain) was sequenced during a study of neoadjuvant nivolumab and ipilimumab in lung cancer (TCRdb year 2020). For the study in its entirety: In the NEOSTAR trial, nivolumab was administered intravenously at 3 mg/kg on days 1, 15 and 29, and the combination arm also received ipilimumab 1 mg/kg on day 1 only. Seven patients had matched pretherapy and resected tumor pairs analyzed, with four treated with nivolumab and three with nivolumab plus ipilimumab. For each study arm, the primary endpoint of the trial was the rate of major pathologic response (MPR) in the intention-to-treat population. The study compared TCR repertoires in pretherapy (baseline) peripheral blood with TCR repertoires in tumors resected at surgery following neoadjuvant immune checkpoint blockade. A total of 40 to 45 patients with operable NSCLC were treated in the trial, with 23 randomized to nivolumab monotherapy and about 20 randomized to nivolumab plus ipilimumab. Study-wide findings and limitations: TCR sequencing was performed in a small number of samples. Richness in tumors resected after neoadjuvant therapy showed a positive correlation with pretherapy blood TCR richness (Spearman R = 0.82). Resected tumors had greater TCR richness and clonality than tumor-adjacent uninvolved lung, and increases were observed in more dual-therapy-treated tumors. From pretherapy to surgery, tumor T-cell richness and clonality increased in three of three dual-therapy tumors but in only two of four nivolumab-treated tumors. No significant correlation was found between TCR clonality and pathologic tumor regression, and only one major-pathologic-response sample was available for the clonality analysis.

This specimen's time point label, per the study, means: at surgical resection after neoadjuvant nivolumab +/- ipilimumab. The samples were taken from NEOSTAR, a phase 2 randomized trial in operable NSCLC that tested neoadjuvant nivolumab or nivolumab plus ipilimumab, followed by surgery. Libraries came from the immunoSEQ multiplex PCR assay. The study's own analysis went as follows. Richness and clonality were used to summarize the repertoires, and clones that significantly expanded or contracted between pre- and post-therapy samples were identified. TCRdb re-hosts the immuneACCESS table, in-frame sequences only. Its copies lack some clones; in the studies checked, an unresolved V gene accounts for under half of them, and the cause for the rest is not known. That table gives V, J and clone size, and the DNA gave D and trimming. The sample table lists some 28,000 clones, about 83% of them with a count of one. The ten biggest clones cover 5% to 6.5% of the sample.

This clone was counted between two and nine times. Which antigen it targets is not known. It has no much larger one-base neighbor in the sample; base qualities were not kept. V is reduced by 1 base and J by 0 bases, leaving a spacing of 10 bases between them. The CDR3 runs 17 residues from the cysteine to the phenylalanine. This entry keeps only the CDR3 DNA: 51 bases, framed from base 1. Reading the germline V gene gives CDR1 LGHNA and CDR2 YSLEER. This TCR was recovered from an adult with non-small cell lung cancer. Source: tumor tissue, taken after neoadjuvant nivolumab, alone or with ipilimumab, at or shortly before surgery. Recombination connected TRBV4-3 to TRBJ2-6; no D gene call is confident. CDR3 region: CASSQADTSSGANVLTF. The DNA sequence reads TGCGCCAGCAGCCAAGCTGACACGAGCTCTGGGGCCAACGTCCTGACTTTC.